Below are 32 T cell receptor beta chains sequenced from a single sample in a study of blood T cell repertoires in COVID-19. Assay: immunoSEQ multiplex PCR; the TCRdb copy retains only in-frame clones and omits some. The sample includes tens of thousands of clones, around 89% of them seen just once. The sample was peripheral blood. The receptors derive from a woman older than 75 with acute or convalescent COVID-19.

The chain links TRBV13 to TRBJ2-7; TRBD2 matches 12 bases. CDR3 length: 17 residues. CDR1 and CDR2 from the germline V gene are PRHDT and FYEKMQ (reference sequence). The ends lost 4 bases at V and 7 bases at J; junction bases unmatched: 14. CDR3 nucleotides: TGTGCCAGCAGCTCGGCTTTGACTAGCGGGAGACATCGTGAGCAGTACTTC. Translation: CASSSALTSGRHREQYF.

The CDR3, as DNA: TGTGCCAGTAGTGCCGGGACTTTCTATGGCTACACCTTC. Translating gives CASSAGTFYGYTF. The genes are TRBV19 and TRBJ1-2, with D possibly being TRBD1 (5 bases). CDR1 is LNHDA, CDR2 SQIVND, per germline (reference sequence). V shed 5 bases and J shed 4 bases, with 11 bases lying between them. The CDR3 is made up of 13 amino acids. Looking up the rest from reference TRBV19 and TRBJ1-2 gives the full variable domain: DGGITQSPKYLFRKEGQNVTLSCEQNLNHDAMYWYRQDPGQGLRLIYYSQIVNDFQKGDIAEGYSVSREKKESFPLTVTSAQKNPTAFYLCASSAGTFYGYTFGSGTRLTVV.

In DNA, the CDR3 is TGTGCCAGCAAGGCCAGGACTAATGAAAAACTGTTTTTT. It codes for CASKARTNEKLFF. This chain links TRBV6-6 with TRBJ1-4; D gene unclear. V lost 7 bases to trimming and J lost 2 bases, with 8 bases between them. The CDR3 has 13 amino acids. The germline gives CDR1 MNHNY, CDR2 SVGAGI (reference sequence).

The CDR3 coding sequence is TGTGCCAGCAGCCCTAAGAAGGGGGACCCAGGCAATGAGCAGTTCTTC. It codes for CASSPKKGDPGNEQFF. The chain carries TRBV9 and TRBJ2-1, with TRBD1 as a possible D gene (6 bases). The CDR3 runs 16 residues. V was shortened by 4 bases and J by 6 bases, with 20 bases between the two germline ends. Germline CDR1 reads SGDLS; CDR2 reads YYNGEE.

Only one count was recorded for this clone. The genes are TRBV4-2 and TRBJ2-1; 8 nucleotides align to TRBD1. CDR3 length equals 16 residues. Per germline, CDR1 LGHNA and CDR2 YNFKEQ. The V and J ends lost 0 bases and 11 bases, in that order; junction bases with no gene match: 12. The CDR3 here is CASSQDRDRISGQQFF. Here the CDR3 DNA reads TGTGCCAGCAGCCAAGATAGGGACAGGATTTCGGGTCAGCAGTTCTTC.

V gene TRBV19 combines with J gene TRBJ2-3; 14 nucleotides align to TRBD2. This CDR3 spans 18 amino acids. Germline V lookup: CDR1 LNHDA, CDR2 SQIVND (reference sequence). With 0 bases clipped from V and 5 bases from J, the junction kept 7 bases outside the gene matches. This CDR3 reads CASSIDRGLAGGRDTQYF. The DNA for the CDR3 is TGTGCCAGTAGTATAGATCGAGGACTAGCGGGAGGTCGAGATACGCAGTATTTT.

The chain employs TRBV2 and TRBJ1-2; tentative D call: TRBD1 (6 bases). Germline V gives CDR1 SNHLY, CDR2 FYNNEI. V was trimmed by 0 bases and J by 5 bases, leaving 13 bases between them. CDR3 length: 15 residues. The CDR3 here is CASSEALTGSYGYTF. CDR3 bases: TGTGCCAGCAGTGAAGCCCTTACAGGGTCGTATGGCTACACCTTC.

The V gene is TRBV5-1, the J gene TRBJ1-1; D ambiguous. Germline assignment: CDR1 SGHRS and CDR2 YFSETQ. The CDR3 covers 14 residues. Trimming took off 4 bases at V and 6 bases at J, with 16 bases between the two ends. The CDR3 reads CASSQDEGRAEAFF. DNA of the CDR3: TGCGCCAGCAGCCAGGATGAGGGTAGGGCTGAAGCTTTCTTT.

The chain joins TRBV6-6 to TRBJ1-4; 7 bases line up with TRBD1. The CDR3 consists of 14 residues. V was clipped by 7 bases and J by 7 bases; unmatched bases: 9. Germline loops: CDR1 MNHNY, CDR2 SVGAGI (reference sequence). This CDR3 is CASKHDGTVEKLFF. The CDR3 bases are TGTGCCAGCAAGCACGACGGGACAGTTGAAAAACTGTTTTTT.

The chain recombines TRBV11-2 with TRBJ2-7; D possibly corresponds to TRBD2 (6 bases). The CDR3 totals 14 residues. V gave up 1 base and J gave up 2 bases, with 9 bases separating them. Germline V gene lookup returns CDR1 SGHAT and CDR2 FQNNGV. The CDR3 region has the DNA TGTGCCAGCAGCTTAGCAGGGAGGACCTACGAGCAGTACTTC. It is translated as CASSLAGRTYEQYF. Variable domain in full (rest from reference TRBV11-2 and TRBJ2-7): EAGVAQSPRYKIIEKRQSVAFWCNPISGHATLYWYQQILGQGPKLLIQFQNNGVVDDSQLPKDRFSAERLKGVDSTLKIQPAKLEDSAVYLCASSLAGRTYEQYFGPGTRLTVT.

The V gene is TRBV5-6, the J gene TRBJ1-2, with a tentative D call TRBD1 (5 bases). This CDR3 spans 16 amino acids. V was pared by 4 bases and J by 2 bases, with 18 bases between. Looked up from germline, CDR1 is SGHDT and CDR2 is YYEEEE. CDR3 sequence reads: CASSPEGTGRNYGYTF. CDR3 in DNA: TGTGCCAGCAGCCCGGAGGGGACCGGGCGAAACTATGGCTACACCTTC.

The chain uses TRBV19 and TRBJ1-1, with D unclear. The V end lost 2 bases, the J end lost 1 base, and 11 bases lay between the germline ends. Germline V gene data show CDR1 as LNHDA and CDR2 as SQIVND (reference sequence). This CDR3 has 15 residues. The CDR3, as DNA: TGTGCCAGTAGTATACACCGGGTAAGGAACACTGAAGCTTTCTTT. This translates into CASSIHRVRNTEAFF.

CDR3 loop: CASSYNQGVGGYTF. The DNA for the CDR3 is TGTGCCAGCAGTTATAACCAGGGGGTTGGTGGCTACACCTTC. V is TRBV6-2 or TRBV6-3 and J is TRBJ1-2, with TRBD1 matching 7 bases. The CDR3 sequence is 14 residues long. Germline loops: CDR1 MNHEY, CDR2 SVGEGT. V lost 3 bases to trimming and J lost 7 bases; unmatched junction nucleotides: 8.

The chain recombines TRBV19 with TRBJ2-7, with TRBD1 matching over 10 bases. This CDR3 comprises 14 residues. Per the germline V gene, CDR1 is LNHDA and CDR2 is SQIVND (reference sequence). J lost 4 bases, V lost 4 bases, and 4 bases had no gene match. As DNA, the CDR3 is TGTGCCAGTAGTACCCGACAGGGGGCTTACGAGCAGTACTTC. It encodes CASSTRQGAYEQYF.

The CDR3 bases are TGCAGCGGACGAGCCGGGACACCCACCGGGGAGCTGTTTTTT. Residues: CSGRAGTPTGELFF. The chain combines TRBV29-1 with TRBJ2-2; tentatively, D is TRBD1 (6 bases). This CDR3 has 14 amino acids. Per germline, CDR1 SQVTM and CDR2 ANQGSEA. Trimming pared 7 bases from V and 4 bases from J, leaving 16 bases between.

This clone was picked up a small number of times. The chain carries TRBV6-2 or TRBV6-3 and TRBJ1-1, with no clear D. The CDR3 contains 16 residues. Trimming removed 2 bases at V and 1 base at J, with 14 bases between. The germline V gene encodes CDR1 MNHEY and CDR2 SVGEGT. DNA for the CDR3: TGTGCCAGCAGTTACCCTCCCCACGGAGCGAACACTGAAGCTTTCTTT. Translated, it gives CASSYPPHGANTEAFF.

The rearrangement links TRBV5-1 to TRBJ1-3; D possibly corresponds to TRBD1 (6 bases). Germline assignment: CDR1 SGHRS and CDR2 YFSETQ. This CDR3 is built from 13 residues. The V end was cut by 5 bases, the J end by 4 bases, with 10 bases between. CDR3 residues: CASRQGFGNTIYF. The CDR3 DNA is TGCGCCAGCAGACAGGGTTTCGGAAACACCATATATTTT.

This chain uses TRBV2 with TRBJ2-3, with TRBD2 identical over 8 bases. CDR1 is SNHLY, CDR2 FYNNEI, per germline. The CDR3 length is 15 residues. Germline trimming cut 2 bases from V and 6 bases from J; bases unmatched to any gene: 7. Here the CDR3 DNA reads TGTGCCAGCAGTGAATCACGGGGGGGCAGGGATACGCAGTATTTT. Translating it yields CASSESRGGRDTQYF.

The chain recombines TRBV13 with TRBJ2-1; maybe TRBD2 (6 bases). Germline values: CDR1 PRHDT, CDR2 FYEKMQ (reference sequence). V lost 3 bases to trimming and J lost 5 bases, with 11 bases between them. This CDR3 contains 14 residues. As DNA, the CDR3 is TGTGCCAGCAGCTTGGGGACTGGCCACAATGAGCAGTTCTTC. It encodes CASSLGTGHNEQFF.

The CDR3 here is CASSSQQGWNTIYF. The DNA for the CDR3 is TGTGCCAGCAGCTCGCAACAGGGGTGGAACACCATATATTTT. The V gene is TRBV11-2, the J gene TRBJ1-3; 7 nucleotides match TRBD1. Germline values: CDR1 SGHAT, CDR2 FQNNGV. J was trimmed by 7 bases and V by 4 bases; bases with no gene match: 7. The CDR3 runs 14 residues.

The CDR3 protein is CASSQERAPIGGEQFF. The CDR3 bases are TGTGCCAGCAGCCAAGAGCGGGCCCCAATTGGGGGGGAGCAGTTCTTC. The chain combines TRBV4-2 with TRBJ2-1; possible D gene TRBD2, 6 bases. The CDR3 totals 16 residues. Germline loops: CDR1 LGHNA, CDR2 YNFKEQ. The germline V and J ends were trimmed by 0 bases and 10 bases, with 19 bases remaining between them.

There are a few counts of this clone. This chain connects TRBV2 to TRBJ1-1, with 7 bases aligning to TRBD1. J gave up 4 bases and V 6 bases, and 8 bases lay outside the gene matches. Per germline, CDR1 SNHLY and CDR2 FYNNEI. The CDR3 has 14 residues. The CDR3 nucleotides read TGTGCCAGCAGGACTTCGACAGGGTCCACTGAAGCTTTCTTT. Translated: CASRTSTGSTEAFF.

This chain connects TRBV6-5 to TRBJ1-2; a possible D gene is TRBD1 (6 bases). Germline V gene data show CDR1 as MNHEY and CDR2 as SVGAGI. The CDR3 is made up of 16 amino acids. V was shortened by 4 bases and J by 0 bases, with 15 bases between the two germline ends. Written as DNA, the CDR3 is TGTGCCAGCAGTTCCCTGACAGGTTCAGCTAACTATGGCTACACCTTC. Protein sequence: CASSSLTGSANYGYTF.

This rearrangement joins TRBV2 to TRBJ1-5; 7 nucleotides line up with TRBD1. There are 14 residues in the CDR3. From germline, CDR1 is SNHLY and CDR2 FYNNEI. J was trimmed by 5 bases and V by 7 bases; bases with no gene match: 8. The CDR3 protein is CASTTRQGYQPQHF. The CDR3 DNA sequence: TGTGCCAGCACCACTAGACAGGGATATCAGCCCCAGCATTTT.

This chain uses TRBV2 with TRBJ1-1, with D unresolved. CDR1 is SNHLY and CDR2 is FYNNEI in the germline V gene. The CDR3 runs 13 residues. Trimming shortened V by 10 bases and J by 4 bases, and 16 bases separated the two germline ends. The DNA for the CDR3 is TGTGCCACGTCCCTCGGGGTTGGCACTGAAGCTTTCTTT. Residues: CATSLGVGTEAFF.

The rearrangement links TRBV15 to TRBJ2-4, with D perhaps matching TRBD1 (5 bases). This CDR3 is 12 amino acids long. Between the trimmed V and J ends, which lost 8 bases and 5 bases, there was a span of 10 bases. Germline loops: CDR1 LNHNV, CDR2 YYDKDF (reference sequence). CDR3 nucleotides: TGTGCCACCGGTCTAGGGGAAAACATTCAGTACTTC. Translated, it gives CATGLGENIQYF.

This chain joins TRBV5-1 and TRBJ1-6; D call uncertain. CDR1 and CDR2 (germline): SGHRS, YFSETQ. V lost 5 bases and J lost 8, with 14 bases in between. The CDR3 sequence is 14 residues long. The CDR3 is CASSRGGRDSPLHF. As DNA, the CDR3 is TGCGCCAGCAGTCGGGGAGGGAGAGATTCACCCCTCCACTTT.

This clone appeared once. This rearrangement joins TRBV21-1 to TRBJ2-3; TRBD1 reflects the table's D call only, with no check against the DNA. TRBV21-1 is a pseudogene locus. This CDR3 has 17 residues. The CDR3 DNA sequence: TGTGCCAGCAGCCGACACCGCCGGGACAGGGTGGGCCATACGCAGTATTTT. Translating gives CASSRHRRDRVGHTQYF.

This sequence joins TRBV30 and TRBJ2-1; D gene unclear. Trimming removed 4 bases at V and 10 bases at J, with 14 bases between. Germline values: CDR1 GTSNPN, CDR2 SVGIG (reference sequence). The CDR3 totals 12 residues. In DNA, the CDR3 is TGTGCCTGGATAAGCGATACGCCGGAGCAGTTCTTC. This gives the protein CAWISDTPEQFF.

The chain combines TRBV30 with TRBJ2-1; 7 positions match TRBD2. J gave up 4 bases and V 0 bases, and 9 bases lay outside the gene matches. This CDR3 comprises 16 residues. CDR1 is GTSNPN, CDR2 SVGIG, per germline (reference sequence). The CDR3 spells CAWSVRGGGFYNEQFF. The CDR3 DNA reads as TGTGCCTGGAGTGTACGTGGGGGAGGGTTTTACAATGAGCAGTTCTTC.

This clone was detected once. The chain has TRBV7-3 and TRBJ2-2; 12 nucleotides match TRBD2. The CDR3 has 19 amino acids. In germline, CDR1 is SGHTA, CDR2 FQGTGA. V gave up 2 bases and J gave up 4 bases; unmatched junction bases: 11. This chain's CDR3 is CASSLLASGRVLGTGELFF. The CDR3 DNA reads TGTGCCAGCAGCTTACTGGCTAGCGGGAGGGTGCTCGGCACCGGGGAGCTGTTTTTT. Full variable domain (rest looked up from reference TRBV7-3 and TRBJ2-2): GAGVSQTPSNKVTEKGKYVELRCDPISGHTALYWYRQSLGQGPEFLIYFQGTGAADDSGLPNDRFFAVRPEGSVSTLKIQRTERGDSAVYLCASSLLASGRVLGTGELFFGEGSRLTVL.

Here the CDR3 reads CASSSGLDQFF. In DNA form, the CDR3 reads TGTGCCAGCAGTTCGGGACTGGATCAGTTCTTC. The V call is TRBV27, the J call TRBJ2-1; D might be TRBD2 (6 bases). CDR1 is MNHEY, CDR2 SMNVEV, per germline (reference sequence). The CDR3 spans 11 residues. Trimming left V 4 bases short and J 13 bases short, with 11 bases between.